A single sample gave rise to the 30 T cell receptor beta chains below, sequenced in a study of cytomegalovirus exposure and HLA in healthy donors. The study ran its PCR with 60 Vbeta and 13 Jbeta primers. Measured with immunoSEQ multiplex PCR; TCRdb has only the in-frame clones, and not every one. The sample lists approximately 190,000 clones; over 70% were seen once. Material: PBMCs. All receptors derive from a man aged 30 to 39 in good health and CMV-seronegative.

This rearrangement joins TRBV7-9 to TRBJ1-1; 10 positions agree with TRBD1. The junction had 26 bases not matched to a gene; V was cut back by 5 bases and J by 11 bases. The CDR3 is made up of 19 amino acids. Germline V gives CDR1 SEHNR, CDR2 FQNEAQ (reference sequence). CDR3 protein: CASSKRATTPFDRGLRAFF. CDR3 nucleotide sequence: TGTGCCAGCAGCAAACGTGCCACCACCCCGTTCGACAGGGGGCTACGGGCTTTCTTT.

The V and J genes are TRBV7-9 and TRBJ2-5; TRBD1 is a possible D gene (6 bases). The CDR3 has 16 amino acids. Germline lookup yields CDR1 SEHNR and CDR2 FQNEAQ (reference sequence). V shed 1 base and J shed 2 bases, with 14 bases lying between them. The DNA for the CDR3 is TGTGCCAGCAGCTTAGGCAACCAGGGGTGGCAAGAGACCCAGTACTTC. This encodes CASSLGNQGWQETQYF.

The rearrangement joins TRBV27 to TRBJ2-1, with TRBD1 identical over 8 bases. Germline V lookup: CDR1 MNHEY, CDR2 SMNVEV (reference sequence). CDR3 length: 15 residues. V lost 3 bases and J lost 9; bases outside the gene matches: 10. The CDR3 nucleotides read TGTGCCAGCAGTTTTCGGCAGGGGGCTCGGGGTGAGCAGTTCTTC. This codes for CASSFRQGARGEQFF.

The V call is TRBV4-2, the J call TRBJ1-1, with 11 positions matching TRBD1. Trimming removed 1 base from V and 4 bases from J; junction bases left unmatched: 5. This CDR3 region has 16 residues. CDR1 and CDR2 from the germline V gene are LGHNA and YNFKEQ. In DNA, the CDR3 is TGTGCCAGCAGCCAAGTTTTAGGGACAGGGGGCACTGAAGCTTTCTTT. Its translation is CASSQVLGTGGTEAFF.

The V and J genes are TRBV5-1 and TRBJ2-2, with 9 nucleotides matching TRBD2. J was trimmed by 5 bases and V by 8 bases; bases with no gene match: 19. The germline gives CDR1 SGHRS, CDR2 YFSETQ. The CDR3 is made up of 18 amino acids. The CDR3 protein is CASASILSGGGGTGELFF. The DNA for the CDR3 is TGCGCCAGTGCCTCAATCCTTAGCGGGGGAGGGGGGACCGGGGAGCTGTTTTTT.

The genes are TRBV28 and TRBJ2-7; D remains unclear. Looked up from germline, CDR1 is MDHEN and CDR2 is SYDVKM. CDR3 length: 13 amino acids. The V gene lost 6 bases and the J gene lost 2 bases, with 11 bases spanning the gap. CDR3 sequence: CASSLTPPYEQYF. The CDR3 DNA reads TGTGCCAGCAGCCTAACCCCCCCCTACGAGCAGTACTTC.

This clone was picked up a small number of times. V and J are TRBV12-2 and TRBJ2-7; the D call of TRBD2 is as the table states it, not checked on the DNA. TRBV12-2 is designated a pseudogene. CDR3 length: 14 residues. This chain's CDR3 is CASRTEKSRYEQYF. CDR3 DNA: TGTGCAAGTCGCACCGAGAAAAGCCGCTACGAGCAGTACTTC.

The chain combines TRBV11-2 with TRBJ2-2, with D possibly TRBD2 on 5 matching bases. V was clipped by 4 bases and J by 4 bases, with 13 bases between them. Germline V gene data show CDR1 as SGHAT and CDR2 as FQNNGV. The CDR3 extends over 15 amino acids. CDR3 region: CASSSLAASTGELFF. The CDR3 DNA reads as TGTGCCAGCAGCTCTCTAGCAGCGAGCACCGGGGAGCTGTTTTTT.

The chain is built from TRBV5-1 and TRBJ2-5; the match to TRBD2 covers 7 bases. This CDR3 has 14 amino acids. With 8 bases clipped from V and 3 bases from J, the junction kept 10 bases outside the gene matches. Per the germline V gene, CDR1 is SGHRS and CDR2 is YFSETQ. CDR3 nucleotides: TGCGCCAGTTGCCCCGGGACTACCGAAGAGACCCAGTACTTC. This translates into CASCPGTTEETQYF. The variable domain in full, completed from reference TRBV5-1 and TRBJ2-5, reads KAGVTQTPRYLIKTRGQQVTLSCSPISGHRSVSWYQQTPGQGLQFLFEYFSETQRNKGNFPGRFSGRQFSNSRSEMNVSTLELGDSALYLCASCPGTTEETQYFGPGTRLLVL.

In this sample, this clone turned up once. CDR3 region: CASSSAPGAGELFF. In DNA form, the CDR3 reads TGTGCCAGCAGCTCTGCCCCGGGGGCCGGGGAGCTGTTTTTT. V is TRBV5-4 and J is TRBJ2-2; tentative D call: TRBD2 (6 bases). From germline, CDR1 is SGHNT and CDR2 YYREEE (reference sequence). The length of the CDR3 is 14 residues. The V and J ends lost 3 bases and 6 bases respectively, with 12 bases between them.

CDR3 sequence reads: CASSVDGGSYEQYF. The CDR3 DNA is TGCGCCAGCAGCGTTGACGGGGGCTCCTACGAGCAGTACTTC. The chain links TRBV5-1 to TRBJ2-7, with a tentative D call TRBD2 (6 bases). Between the trimmed V and J ends, which lost 4 bases and 0 bases, there was a span of 11 bases. Germline loops: CDR1 SGHRS, CDR2 YFSETQ. There are 14 residues in the CDR3.

The chain couples TRBV11-3 to TRBJ1-6; the D is unclear. Germline V gene sequence: CDR1 SGHNT, CDR2 YENEEA. The CDR3 is 13 residues long. V lost 0 bases and J 7 bases, leaving 4 bases between the germline ends. The CDR3: CASSLDLNSPLHF. The CDR3 coding sequence is TGTGCCAGCAGCTTAGATCTCAATTCACCCCTCCACTTT.

J is TRBJ1-5 and V is TRBV2, with 9 nucleotides matching TRBD1. Germline V gene lookup returns CDR1 SNHLY and CDR2 FYNNEI. V was pared by 6 bases and J by 4 bases, with 7 bases of the junction left unmatched. CDR3 length: 15 amino acids. CDR3: CASSVDRGGNQPQHF. CDR3 in DNA: TGTGCCAGCAGCGTAGACAGGGGGGGAAATCAGCCCCAGCATTTT.

V usage is TRBV20-1 and J usage is TRBJ1-2; D is uncertain. Germline-derived CDR1 and CDR2 are DFQATT and SNEGSKA (reference sequence). CDR3 length equals 10 residues. V was cut by 6 bases and J by 4 bases, with 6 bases left in between. The CDR3 loop is CSAGPYGYTF. The CDR3 DNA is TGCAGTGCGGGCCCCTATGGCTACACCTTC.

The chain combines TRBV4-1 with TRBJ2-5, with D possibly TRBD1 on 6 matching bases. Trimming removed 4 bases at V and 4 bases at J, with 19 bases between. The CDR3 covers 16 residues. Germline V gene data show CDR1 as MGHRA and CDR2 as YSYEKL. The CDR3 loop is CASSPSTGLDGETQYF. DNA of the CDR3: TGCGCCAGCAGCCCATCGACAGGCCTGGATGGAGAGACCCAGTACTTC.

The chain joins TRBV18 to TRBJ2-7, with D perhaps matching TRBD2 (6 bases). This CDR3 contains 14 residues. In germline, CDR1 is KGHSH, CDR2 LQKENI. Deletions cut 3 bases from V and 6 bases from J, with 15 bases between. Here the CDR3 reads CASSPRDLRPEQYF. The CDR3 DNA follows: TGTGCCAGCTCACCGAGGGACTTACGGCCCGAGCAGTACTTC.

The V call is TRBV2, the J call TRBJ2-7; no firm D call. Germline lookup yields CDR1 SNHLY and CDR2 FYNNEI. V gave up 7 bases and J gave up 3 bases, with 10 bases separating them. The CDR3 extends over 12 amino acids. CDR3 in amino acids: CASTSGFYEQYF. DNA for the CDR3: TGTGCCAGCACGTCAGGCTTCTACGAGCAGTACTTC.

As to this clone: One junction end does not reproduce the germline sequence, and a read error may be involved. The rearrangement links TRBV5-1 to TRBJ2-6, with D perhaps TRBD1 (8 bases). CDR1 is SGHRS and CDR2 is YFSETQ in the germline V gene. This CDR3 region has 16 residues. CDR3 loop: CASSSTGGAGANGLTF. The CDR3, as DNA: TGCGCCAGCAGCTCTACAGGGGGGGCTGGGGCCAACGGCCTGACTTTC. The full variable domain, rest sourced from reference TRBV5-1 and TRBJ2-6, is KAGVTQTPRYLIKTRGQQVTLSCSPISGHRSVSWYQQTPGQGLQFLFEYFSETQRNKGNFPGRFSGRQFSNSRSEMNVSTLELGDSALYLCASSSTGGAGANGLTFGAGSRLTVL.

As regards this clone: The junction and the germline gene differ at one end; a read error may be behind it. The chain employs TRBV7-9 and TRBJ1-2; 9 bases align to TRBD1. Germline values: CDR1 SEHNR, CDR2 FQNEAQ (reference sequence). CDR3 length: 16 residues. CDR3 in DNA: TGTTCCAGCAGCTATATCCTGGGACAGGGAAATTATGGCTACACCTTC. Translating gives CSSSYILGQGNYGYTF.

This clone was seen only once. The gene calls are TRBV28 and TRBJ2-1, with D tentatively TRBD2 (6 bases). The germline V and J ends were trimmed by 3 bases and 6 bases, with 9 bases remaining between them. The CDR3 is 13 amino acids. Germline CDR1 reads MDHEN; CDR2 reads SYDVKM. The CDR3 sequence: CASSFSGSNEQFF. The DNA for the CDR3 is TGTGCCAGCAGTTTCTCCGGGAGCAATGAGCAGTTCTTC.

V is TRBV27 and J is TRBJ2-1; 14 bases fit TRBD2. V dropped 0 bases and J dropped 8; count of bases not matched to a gene: 3. The CDR3 totals 16 residues. Germline CDR1 reads MNHEY; CDR2 reads SMNVEV (reference sequence). CDR3 region: CASSLSGTSGSDEQFF. CDR3 nucleotides: TGTGCCAGCAGTTTATCCGGGACTAGCGGGAGTGATGAGCAGTTCTTC.

The genes are TRBV7-9 and TRBJ1-3; 9 bases fit TRBD1. Germline V gives CDR1 SEHNR, CDR2 FQNEAQ (reference sequence). This CDR3 has 15 residues. The J segment lost 7 bases and the V segment lost 5 bases, leaving 9 bases of the junction unmatched. The CDR3 DNA reads as TGTGCCAGCAGCGGTACAGGGGGCTCGGGCAACACCATATATTTT. Its translation is CASSGTGGSGNTIYF.

This clone has a handful of counts. The J gene is TRBJ2-1, the V gene TRBV5-1; TRBD1 aligns across 8 bases. Germline values: CDR1 SGHRS, CDR2 YFSETQ. This CDR3 is 14 amino acids long. V dropped 4 bases and J dropped 4; count of bases not matched to a gene: 4. In DNA form, the CDR3 reads TGCGCCAGCAGCCTAGGACAGGGTTACAATGAGCAGTTCTTC. It translates to CASSLGQGYNEQFF.

V gene TRBV11-2 combines with J gene TRBJ2-7, with D possibly being TRBD2 (7 bases). Trimming took off 5 bases at V and 2 bases at J, with 16 bases between the two ends. CDR3 length: 15 residues. The germline CDR1 and CDR2 sequences are SGHAT and FQNNGV. CDR3 coding DNA: TGTGCCAGCAGCGAGGGGGGGGCCATGGCCTACGAGCAGTACTTC. Its translation is CASSEGGAMAYEQYF.

V is TRBV18 and J is TRBJ2-7; no clear D gene. This CDR3 contains 16 residues. CDR1 is KGHSH and CDR2 is LQKENI in the germline V gene. The V end lost 3 bases, the J end lost 2 bases, and 17 bases lay between the germline ends. The CDR3 sequence: CASSPSGDPTPYEQYF. CDR3 nucleotide sequence: TGTGCCAGCTCACCCTCGGGTGATCCAACCCCCTACGAGCAGTACTTC.

This clone was seen a handful of times. V gene TRBV5-1 combines with J gene TRBJ1-1, with D hard to call. CDR1 is SGHRS, CDR2 YFSETQ, per germline. V lost 0 bases, J lost 5 bases, and 11 bases lay in between. CDR3 length: 14 residues. CDR3 sequence: CASSLGGYRTEAFF. For the CDR3, the DNA is TGCGCCAGCAGCTTGGGAGGTTATCGGACTGAAGCTTTCTTT.

The V gene is TRBV7-6, the J gene TRBJ2-7; TRBD1 matches at 8 bases. The CDR3 has 19 amino acids. Germline trimming cut 3 bases from V and 5 bases from J; bases unmatched to any gene: 21. Germline V gene lookup returns CDR1 SGHVS and CDR2 FNYEAQ. The CDR3 coding sequence is TGTGCCAGCAGCTTCAATCCCGGGACAGGCCAACGAAGTTCCCACGAGCAGTACTTC. Encoded protein: CASSFNPGTGQRSSHEQYF.

V usage is TRBV5-4 and J usage is TRBJ2-1; D perhaps matches TRBD2 (5 bases). V was trimmed by 3 bases and J by 6 bases, leaving 16 bases between them. Germline loops: CDR1 SGHNT, CDR2 YYREEE (reference sequence). The CDR3 is 15 amino acids. DNA of the CDR3: TGTGCCAGCAGCTCCCCCCAATCGGGGATCAATGAGCAGTTCTTC. Protein sequence: CASSSPQSGINEQFF.

This clone has just a few counts. The genes are TRBV18 and TRBJ2-3; D possibly corresponds to TRBD1 (6 bases). Looked up from germline, CDR1 is KGHSH and CDR2 is LQKENI. The V gene lost 2 bases and the J gene lost 3 bases, with 6 bases spanning the gap. The CDR3 extends over 13 amino acids. The CDR3 region has the DNA TGTGCCAGCTCACCAAGGGGGACAGATACGCAGTATTTT. The encoded protein is CASSPRGTDTQYF.

The chain uses TRBV6-5 and TRBJ1-6; TRBD1 agrees at 9 bases. CDR1 is MNHEY, CDR2 SVGAGI, per germline. This CDR3 has 14 amino acids. The ends lost 5 bases at V and 10 bases at J; junction bases unmatched: 6. The CDR3 bases are TGTGCCAGCAGTCCGGGACAGGGCACATCACCCCTCCACTTT. It codes for CASSPGQGTSPLHF.